These 20 T cell receptor beta chains were sequenced from one sample in a study of HIV-infected children after antiretroviral therapy interruption. Treatment meaning: PENTA 11 planned treatment interruption arm or continuous ART arm. Unique molecular identifiers were included in an RNA-based 3' RACE TCR library. TCRdb re-derived calls from the 3' RACE reads in MiXCR, one entry per CDR3 protein. The sample contains about 46,000 distinct CDR3 sequences, 4.3% of which appear only once. Sequenced material: CD45RA+ CD4+ T cells from PBMCs, pooled from several time points, taken from a donor given antiretroviral therapy, either interrupted or continuous. Subset indicated: naive CD4+ CD45RA+ CD45RO- T cells. The origin of the receptors is a pool of human donors with HIV.

This clonotype was picked up many times. This chain connects TRBV12-3 or TRBV12-4 to TRBJ1-1, with a possible D match to TRBD1 (5 bases). Between the trimmed V and J ends, which lost 5 bases and 7 bases, there was a span of 11 bases. The CDR3 is 12 residues long. The CDR3 here is CASSEGGGEAFF. The DNA of the CDR3 is TGTGCCAGCAGTGAGGGCGGGGGTGAAGCTTTCTTT.

This clonotype was detected ten times or more. The chain uses TRBV5-1 and TRBJ2-5; 10 bases agree with TRBD2. Germline V CDR1 and CDR2: SGHRS, YFSETQ. The CDR3 sequence is 14 residues long. V lost 2 bases, J lost 5 bases, and 3 bases stayed unmatched. As DNA, the CDR3 is TGCGCCAGCAGCTTCAGCGGGGGGGACGAGACCCAGTACTTC. Protein sequence: CASSFSGGDETQYF.

Only a few counts were recorded for this clonotype. The rearrangement links TRBV3-1 to TRBJ2-3; no definite D call. The CDR3 is 13 residues long. With 2 bases removed from V and 6 bases from J, the gap between germline ends came to 9 bases. Germline V CDR1 and CDR2: LGHDT, YNNKEL (reference sequence). The CDR3 nucleotides are TGTGCCAGCAGCCAATGGTCGGCCGATACGCAGTATTTT. This codes for CASSQWSADTQYF.

The chain is built from TRBV2 and TRBJ2-1; TRBD2 matches 11 bases. The V segment lost 0 bases and the J segment 8 bases; nucleotides outside the gene matches: 9. Germline V gives CDR1 SNHLY, CDR2 FYNNEI. This CDR3 contains 17 residues. The CDR3 nucleotides are TGTGCCAGCAGTGAAGCGCGGGCTAGCGGGGGGAAGGATGAGCAGTTCTTC. The encoded protein is CASSEARASGGKDEQFF.

The sample holds a few counts of this clonotype. This chain's CDR3 is CASIASGAQFYNEQFF. In nucleotides, the CDR3 is TGTGCCAGCATCGCCTCCGGGGCCCAATTCTACAATGAGCAGTTCTTC. The chain carries TRBV12-3 or TRBV12-4 and TRBJ2-1; the D call may be TRBD1 or TRBD2 (5 bases each). V was cut by 7 bases and J by 3 bases, with 19 bases left in between. This CDR3 comprises 16 residues.

Many counts were recorded for this clonotype. The rearrangement uses TRBV5-1 and TRBJ2-1; perhaps TRBD1 as D (5 bases). The CDR3 has 13 residues. Germline V CDR1 and CDR2: SGHRS, YFSETQ. The V end was cut by 5 bases, the J end by 8 bases, with 14 bases between. Written as DNA, the CDR3 is TGCGCCAGCAGGAAAATGCAGGGTTATGAGCAGTTCTTC. This sequence encodes CASRKMQGYEQFF.

This clonotype was recorded many times. The CDR3, as DNA: TGCGCCAGCAGCCCCGGACTCCCCTCGGCCATTCAGTACTTC. Encoded protein: CASSPGLPSAIQYF. The gene calls are TRBV5-1 and TRBJ2-4, with D perhaps matching TRBD2 (5 bases). V dropped 4 bases and J dropped 9 bases, with 17 bases sitting between them. Germline V lookup: CDR1 SGHRS, CDR2 YFSETQ. There are 14 residues in the CDR3.

This clonotype was counted ten times or more. The chain couples TRBV3-1 to TRBJ2-2; D may be TRBD1 (6 bases). The CDR3 consists of 19 residues. Germline-derived CDR1 and CDR2 are LGHDT and YNNKEL (reference sequence). V dropped 0 bases and J dropped 4 bases, with 21 bases sitting between them. The CDR3 DNA reads TGTGCCAGCAGCCAAGATTCTAGTTGGGGGCTGCCTTTCACCGGGGAGCTGTTTTTT. Protein product: CASSQDSSWGLPFTGELFF.

This clonotype has a count of ten or more. The chain employs TRBV5-1 and TRBJ1-2; possible D gene TRBD1, 5 bases. From germline, CDR1 is SGHRS and CDR2 YFSETQ. Trimming took 1 base from V and 7 from J, leaving 17 bases between them. The CDR3 runs 15 residues. CDR3 bases: TGCGCCAGCAGCTTGTTGGGACCCTCCGGGGGTGGCTACACCTTC. This encodes CASSLLGPSGGGYTF.

The chain couples TRBV11-2 to TRBJ2-3; 9 bases align to TRBD2. Germline V gene sequence: CDR1 SGHAT, CDR2 FQNNGV. This CDR3 region has 17 residues. The V gene end was trimmed by 3 bases and the J gene end by 1 base; junction bases not matched to a gene: 8. This CDR3 reads CASSFRPLAGGTDTQYF. DNA for the CDR3: TGTGCCAGCAGCTTCCGCCCCTTAGCGGGGGGCACAGATACGCAGTATTTT.

V is TRBV20-1 and J is TRBJ1-1, with D perhaps matching TRBD1 (5 bases). CDR1 and CDR2 from the germline V gene are DFQATT and SNEGSKA (reference sequence). The V and J ends lost 7 bases and 4 bases respectively, with 16 bases between them. This CDR3 comprises 13 residues. The DNA for the CDR3 is TGCAGTGGTACGATCGGGGGGGGCACTGAAGCTTTCTTT. Encoded protein: CSGTIGGGTEAFF.

This chain links TRBV25-1 with TRBJ2-1; D is perhaps TRBD1 (6 bases). This CDR3 is built from 14 residues. CDR1 is MGHDK and CDR2 is SYGVNS in the germline V gene. With 3 bases removed from V and 7 bases from J, the gap between germline ends came to 13 bases. The CDR3: CASSESGTRNEQFF. The CDR3 DNA follows: TGTGCCAGCAGTGAGTCCGGGACACGAAATGAGCAGTTCTTC.

There are many counts of this clonotype. The V call is TRBV7-2, the J call TRBJ2-1; D possibly uses TRBD1 or TRBD2 (6 bases each). The germline V gene has CDR1 SGHTA and CDR2 FQGNSA. Trimming left V 3 bases short and J 2 bases short, with 17 bases between. This CDR3 has 17 amino acids. DNA of the CDR3: TGTGCCAGCAGCTTCGGACTGACGGGGGCCGCCTACAATGAGCAGTTCTTC. Protein: CASSFGLTGAAYNEQFF.

The gene calls are TRBV9 and TRBJ1-1, with unresolved D. V dropped 4 bases and J dropped 1 base, with 8 bases sitting between them. Germline assignment: CDR1 SGDLS and CDR2 YYNGEE. This CDR3 comprises 13 residues. As DNA, the CDR3 is TGTGCCAGCAGCCCAACAACGAACACTGAAGCTTTCTTT. This gives the protein CASSPTTNTEAFF.

This clonotype showed up many times. The CDR3 region is CASSFGTSSSDTQYF. As DNA, the CDR3 is TGCGCCAGCAGCTTCGGGACTAGCAGTTCAGATACGCAGTATTTT. This chain connects TRBV5-1 to TRBJ2-3, with 9 bases aligning to TRBD2. The CDR3 has 15 residues. The germline V gene has CDR1 SGHRS and CDR2 YFSETQ. V shed 2 bases, J shed 4 bases, and the junction held 5 bases outside the gene matches.

Ten or more counts support this clonotype. The rearrangement links TRBV28 to TRBJ2-4; the match to TRBD2 covers 8 bases. CDR1 MDHEN and CDR2 SYDVKM come from the germline V gene. The CDR3 length is 14 residues. Germline trimming cut 5 bases from V and 3 bases from J; bases unmatched to any gene: 3. CDR3 nucleotides: TGTGCCAGCAGTCCGGGAGGGAGCAAAAACATTCAGTACTTC. This encodes CASSPGGSKNIQYF.

This clonotype was seen many times. The J gene is TRBJ2-1, the V gene TRBV19; 7 bases are shared with TRBD2. Unmatched junction bases numbered 17, after V lost 9 bases and J lost 9 bases. The CDR3 is 15 residues long. Germline V gene data show CDR1 as LNHDA and CDR2 as SQIVND (reference sequence). CDR3 sequence reads: CASSYWGGNYAEQFF. In DNA, the CDR3 is TGTGCCAGCAGCTACTGGGGGGGGAACTATGCTGAGCAGTTCTTC.

At least ten counts were recorded for this clonotype. V and J are TRBV6-1 and TRBJ2-5, with 7 bases matching TRBD2. V trimming: 10 bases; J trimming: 5 bases; junction bases outside the gene matches: 19. CDR3 length: 16 amino acids. Germline V gene sequence: CDR1 MNHNS, CDR2 SASEGT. CDR3 DNA: TGTGCCACCCGGAGGCGGGGGACGGTGATTCGCGAGACCCAGTACTTC. Its translation is CATRRRGTVIRETQYF.

This clonotype was recorded many times. The genes are TRBV6-6 and TRBJ2-3, with D perhaps matching TRBD1 (5 bases). The CDR3 has 12 amino acids. V lost 3 bases and J lost 5, with 6 bases in between. The germline gives CDR1 MNHNY, CDR2 SVGAGI (reference sequence). DNA for the CDR3: TGTGCCAGCAGTTATCAGGGAGATACGCAGTATTTT. This gives the protein CASSYQGDTQYF.

This clonotype appeared many times. The chain recombines TRBV29-1 with TRBJ1-1; D is unresolved. Germline lookup yields CDR1 SQVTM and CDR2 ANQGSEA. The CDR3 is 15 amino acids. The V end was cut by 6 bases, the J end by 2 bases, with 19 bases between. The CDR3 loop is CSVTPLGVRNTEAFF. The CDR3 DNA reads as TGCAGCGTGACCCCCCTCGGGGTGCGAAACACTGAAGCTTTCTTT.